What follows are 9 T cell receptor beta chains derived from one specimen sequenced in a study of cytomegalovirus exposure and HLA in healthy donors. With 60 Vbeta and 13 Jbeta primers, the PCR was carried out. Produced via immunoSEQ multiplex PCR; TCRdb's table is partial and in-frame only. This sample has 150,000 to 200,000 clones, with over 9.5% found just once. The sequenced sample was PBMCs. The receptors were gathered from a man aged 50-60 years in good health and CMV-seropositive.

J is TRBJ2-2 and V is TRBV9, with TRBD2 matching 11 bases. The CDR3 has 18 residues. The germline CDR1 and CDR2 sequences are SGDLS and YYNGEE. V lost 4 bases and J lost 0; bases outside the gene matches: 8. The CDR3 DNA follows: TGTGCCAGCAGCCCTCTAGCGGGGGGCCCAACGAACACCGGGGAGCTGTTTTTT. Encoded protein: CASSPLAGGPTNTGELFF. Full variable domain (rest looked up from reference TRBV9 and TRBJ2-2): DSGVTQTPKHLITATGQRVTLRCSPRSGDLSVYWYQQSLDQGLQFLIQYYNGEERAKGNILERFSAQQFPDLHSELNLSSLELGDSALYFCASSPLAGGPTNTGELFFGEGSRLTVL.

This clone was seen a few times. V and J are TRBV2 and TRBJ2-7; a weak D match, TRBD1 (6 bases). CDR1 SNHLY and CDR2 FYNNEI come from the germline V gene. The CDR3 is made up of 16 amino acids. V was trimmed by 6 bases and J by 0 bases, leaving 18 bases between them. CDR3 in amino acids: CASRKSGTLYSYEQYF. DNA of the CDR3: TGTGCCAGCAGAAAGTCAGGGACACTCTACTCCTACGAGCAGTACTTC.

This clone turned up a few times. V gene TRBV19 combines with J gene TRBJ2-5; the D gene is possibly TRBD2 (6 bases). Germline lookup yields CDR1 LNHDA and CDR2 SQIVND (reference sequence). V dropped 3 bases and J dropped 5 bases, with 19 bases sitting between them. CDR3 length: 16 residues. The CDR3 region has the DNA TGTGCCAGTAGTATCCGCGGGACCCTTCGAGCGGAGACCCAGTACTTC. Translating it yields CASSIRGTLRAETQYF.

The J gene is TRBJ2-3, the V gene TRBV27; TRBD1 agrees at 7 bases. The CDR3 loop spans 13 amino acids. With V trimmed by 6 bases and J by 4 bases, 4 bases remained unmatched. Germline V gene sequence: CDR1 MNHEY, CDR2 SMNVEV (reference sequence). CDR3 residues: CASRWQGADTQYF. The DNA for the CDR3 is TGTGCCAGCAGATGGCAGGGGGCAGATACGCAGTATTTT.

This clone was counted a few times. This chain uses TRBV7-9 with TRBJ2-2; TRBD2 agrees at 8 bases. V shed 7 bases, J shed 0 bases, and the junction held 10 bases outside the gene matches. Germline V gene data show CDR1 as SEHNR and CDR2 as FQNEAQ (reference sequence). The CDR3 sequence is 17 residues long. The CDR3 bases are TGTGCCAGCATCCCCCTTGCTAGCGGGTCGAACACCGGGGAGCTGTTTTTT. Encoded protein: CASIPLASGSNTGELFF.

The rearrangement links TRBV2 to TRBJ2-1; D may be TRBD1 (5 bases). With 6 bases removed from V and 7 bases from J, the gap between germline ends came to 19 bases. Germline V gene data show CDR1 as SNHLY and CDR2 as FYNNEI. This CDR3 contains 15 residues. The CDR3 sequence is CASSWMIRTWNEQFF. The CDR3 DNA sequence: TGTGCCAGCAGCTGGATGATCCGGACATGGAATGAGCAGTTCTTC.

The V and J genes are TRBV6-6 and TRBJ1-2; 9 nucleotides align to TRBD1. Germline trimming cut 7 bases from V and 7 bases from J; bases unmatched to any gene: 16. This CDR3 comprises 16 residues. From germline, CDR1 is MNHNY and CDR2 SVGAGI (reference sequence). CDR3 nucleotides: TGTGCCAGCATACCGAGACCGGGACAGGGTATATCTGGCTACACCTTC. Encoded protein: CASIPRPGQGISGYTF.

The chain is built from TRBV18 and TRBJ2-2, with 7 bases identical to TRBD2. The CDR3 runs to 17 residues. Germline CDR1 is KGHSH and CDR2 is LQKENI. V was pared by 0 bases and J by 0 bases, with 4 bases of the junction left unmatched. In DNA, the CDR3 is TGTGCCAGCTCACCACCTATCGGGACTACGAACACCGGGGAGCTGTTTTTT. The encoded protein is CASSPPIGTTNTGELFF.

This clone has a handful of counts. This rearrangement joins TRBV6-5 to TRBJ1-3; a weak D match, TRBD1 (6 bases). The ends were cut back, 4 bases at V and 4 bases at J, with 14 bases in the middle. The germline gives CDR1 MNHEY, CDR2 SVGAGI. The CDR3 length is 15 residues. The CDR3 here is CASSFGGGIGNTIYF. DNA for the CDR3: TGTGCCAGCAGTTTTGGGGGGGGCATCGGAAACACCATATATTTT.